This entry features one T cell receptor (beta chain) sequence. The antigen is undetermined. The final CDR3 position lacks the conserved phenylalanine or tryptophan, pointing to a likely read error. It is unclear where the CDR3 begins or ends on the DNA, so no DNA is shown, and the CDR3 is as TCRdb lists it. The source of the sample is a study of tumor and adjacent non-tumor tissue in lung cancer. Findings and caveats of the study: Tumor tissue had significantly higher TCR diversity than normal lung. Normal lung showed higher cumulative top 100 clone frequency than tumor. Patients with more diverse tumor TCRs had worse survival.

This sample's RNA came from whole unsorted tissue. In germline, CDR1 is SQVTM, CDR2 ANQGSEA. The CDR3 comprises 11 residues, both ends counted. Three rounds of nested PCR, following a modified ARM-PCR protocol, produced the TCRbeta library. TCRdb re-analysed the multiplex PCR reads in MiXCR, keeping a single row per CDR3 protein. The sample includes 100,000 to 120,000 distinct CDR3 sequences, approximately 87% seen only once; the top ten take 20% to 25%. The sample was lung tumor tissue. This sequence joins TRBV29-1 and TRBJ1-2. The TCR originated in a man in his 70s with non-small cell lung cancer. CDR3 protein: CGVTANYGYPL.